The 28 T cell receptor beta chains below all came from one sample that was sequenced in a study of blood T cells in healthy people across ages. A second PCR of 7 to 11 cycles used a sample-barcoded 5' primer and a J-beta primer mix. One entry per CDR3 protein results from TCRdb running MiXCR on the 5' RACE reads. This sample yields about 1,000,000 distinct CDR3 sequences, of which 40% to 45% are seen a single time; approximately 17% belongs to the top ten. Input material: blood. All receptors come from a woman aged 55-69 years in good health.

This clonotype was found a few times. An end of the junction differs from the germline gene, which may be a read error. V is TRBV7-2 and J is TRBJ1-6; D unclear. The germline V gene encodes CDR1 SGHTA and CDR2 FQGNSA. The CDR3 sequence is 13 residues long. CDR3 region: CASTLTQNSPLHF. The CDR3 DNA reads TGTGCCAGCACCTTAACACAAAATTCACCCCTCCACTTT.

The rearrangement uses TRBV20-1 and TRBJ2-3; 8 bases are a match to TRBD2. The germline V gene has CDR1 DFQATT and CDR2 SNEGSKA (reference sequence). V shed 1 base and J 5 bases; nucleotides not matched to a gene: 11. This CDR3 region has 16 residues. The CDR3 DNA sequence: TGCAGTGCTAGAGGACCACGGGAGGGCCTCGAAGATACGCAGTATTTT. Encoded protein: CSARGPREGLEDTQYF.

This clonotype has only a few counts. CDR3 DNA: TGTGCCAGCAGTTTTAGCGGGAGTAAAGATACGCAGTATTTT. This gives the protein CASSFSGSKDTQYF. This sequence joins TRBV27 and TRBJ2-3; 9 bases match TRBD2. CDR1 and CDR2 from the germline V gene are MNHEY and SMNVEV (reference sequence). The V and J ends lost 3 bases and 5 bases, in that order; junction bases with no gene match: 3. CDR3 length: 14 amino acids.

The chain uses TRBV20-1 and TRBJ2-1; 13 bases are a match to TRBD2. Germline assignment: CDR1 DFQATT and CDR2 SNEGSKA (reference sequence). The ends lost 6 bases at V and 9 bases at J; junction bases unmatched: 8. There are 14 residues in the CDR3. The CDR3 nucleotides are TGCAGTGCAAAAGGACTAGCGGGAGCCGTTGAGCAGTTCTTC. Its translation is CSAKGLAGAVEQFF.

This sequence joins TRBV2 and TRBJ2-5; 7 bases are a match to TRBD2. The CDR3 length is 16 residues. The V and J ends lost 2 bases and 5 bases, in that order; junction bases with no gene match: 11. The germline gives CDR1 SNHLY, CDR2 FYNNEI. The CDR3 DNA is TGTGCCAGCAGTGAAAGCAACCGACTCGGGGGGGAGACCCAGTACTTC. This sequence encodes CASSESNRLGGETQYF.

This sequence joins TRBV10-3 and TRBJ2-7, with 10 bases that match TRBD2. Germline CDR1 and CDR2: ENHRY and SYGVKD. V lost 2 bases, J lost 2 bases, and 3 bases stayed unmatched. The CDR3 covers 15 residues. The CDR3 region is CAISEGLAGAYEQYF. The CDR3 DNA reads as TGTGCCATCAGTGAGGGGCTAGCGGGAGCCTACGAGCAGTACTTC.

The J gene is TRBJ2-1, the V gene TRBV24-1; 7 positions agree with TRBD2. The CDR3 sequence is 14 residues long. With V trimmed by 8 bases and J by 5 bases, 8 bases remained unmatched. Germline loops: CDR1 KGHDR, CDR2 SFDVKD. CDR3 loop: CATILVGGHNEQFF. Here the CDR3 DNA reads TGTGCCACCATCCTGGTGGGAGGGCACAATGAGCAGTTCTTC.

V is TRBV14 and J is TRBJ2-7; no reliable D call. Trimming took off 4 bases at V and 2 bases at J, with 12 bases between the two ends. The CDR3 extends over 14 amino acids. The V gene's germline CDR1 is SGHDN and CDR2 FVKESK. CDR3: CASSPDQSTYEQYF. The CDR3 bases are TGTGCCAGCAGCCCTGACCAAAGCACCTACGAGCAGTACTTC. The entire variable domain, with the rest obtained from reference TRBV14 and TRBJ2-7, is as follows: EAGVTQFPSHSVIEKGQTVTLRCDPISGHDNLYWYRRVMGKEIKFLLHFVKESKQDESGMPNNRFLAERTGGTYSTLKVQPAELEDSGVYFCASSPDQSTYEQYFGPGTRLTVT.

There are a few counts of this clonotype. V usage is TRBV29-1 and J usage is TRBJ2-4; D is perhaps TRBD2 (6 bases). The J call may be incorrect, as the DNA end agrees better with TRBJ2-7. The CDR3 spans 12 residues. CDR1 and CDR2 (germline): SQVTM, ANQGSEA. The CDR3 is CSVEGPSYEQYF. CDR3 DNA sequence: TGCAGCGTGGAGGGTCCATCCTACGAGCAGTACTTC.

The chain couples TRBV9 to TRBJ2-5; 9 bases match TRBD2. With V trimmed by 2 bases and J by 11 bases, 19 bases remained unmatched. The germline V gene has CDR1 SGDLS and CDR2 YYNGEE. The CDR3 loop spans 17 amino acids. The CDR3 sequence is CASSVHLQTSGGGEQYF. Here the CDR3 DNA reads TGTGCCAGCAGCGTCCATCTTCAGACTAGCGGAGGCGGTGAGCAGTACTTC.

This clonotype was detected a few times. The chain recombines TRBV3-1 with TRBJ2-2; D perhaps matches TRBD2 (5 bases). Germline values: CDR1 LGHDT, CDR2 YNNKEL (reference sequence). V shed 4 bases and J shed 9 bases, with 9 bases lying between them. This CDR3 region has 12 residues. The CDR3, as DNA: TGTGCCAGCAGCCCAACTAGGAGGGAGCTGTTTTTT. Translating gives CASSPTRRELFF.

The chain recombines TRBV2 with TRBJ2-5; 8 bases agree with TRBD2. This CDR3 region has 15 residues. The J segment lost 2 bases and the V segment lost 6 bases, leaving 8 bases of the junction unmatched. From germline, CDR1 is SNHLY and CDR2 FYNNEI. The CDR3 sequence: CASSLLAALQETQYF. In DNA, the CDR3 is TGTGCCAGCAGCCTACTAGCGGCGTTACAAGAGACCCAGTACTTC.

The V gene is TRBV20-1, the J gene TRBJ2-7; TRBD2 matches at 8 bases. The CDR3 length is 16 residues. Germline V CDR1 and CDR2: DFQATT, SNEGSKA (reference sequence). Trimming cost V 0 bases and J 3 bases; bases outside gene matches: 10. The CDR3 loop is CSARDGGLGNFYEQYF. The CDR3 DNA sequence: TGCAGTGCTAGAGATGGGGGACTAGGAAATTTCTACGAGCAGTACTTC.

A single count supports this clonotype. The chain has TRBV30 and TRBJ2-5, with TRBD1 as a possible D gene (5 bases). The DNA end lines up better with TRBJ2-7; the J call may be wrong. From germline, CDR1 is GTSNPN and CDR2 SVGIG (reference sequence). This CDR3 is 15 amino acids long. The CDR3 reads CAWRSLGAARHEQYF. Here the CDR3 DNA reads TGTGCCTGGAGGTCCCTTGGGGCAGCCAGGCACGAGCAGTACTTC.

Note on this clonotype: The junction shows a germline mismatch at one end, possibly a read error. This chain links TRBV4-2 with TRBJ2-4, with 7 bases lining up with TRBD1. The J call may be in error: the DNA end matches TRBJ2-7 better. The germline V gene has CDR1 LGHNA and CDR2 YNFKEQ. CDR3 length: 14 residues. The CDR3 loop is CVSSQVGTEYEQYF. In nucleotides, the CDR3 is TGTGTCAGCAGCCAAGTCGGGACAGAGTACGAGCAGTACTTC.

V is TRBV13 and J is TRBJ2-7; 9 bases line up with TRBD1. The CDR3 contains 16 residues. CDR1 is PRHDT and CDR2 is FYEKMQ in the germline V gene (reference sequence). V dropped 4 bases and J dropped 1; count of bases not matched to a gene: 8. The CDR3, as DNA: TGTGCCAGCAGCTCTAAAACAGGGGGCGGTTCCTACGAGCAGTACTTC. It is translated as CASSSKTGGGSYEQYF.

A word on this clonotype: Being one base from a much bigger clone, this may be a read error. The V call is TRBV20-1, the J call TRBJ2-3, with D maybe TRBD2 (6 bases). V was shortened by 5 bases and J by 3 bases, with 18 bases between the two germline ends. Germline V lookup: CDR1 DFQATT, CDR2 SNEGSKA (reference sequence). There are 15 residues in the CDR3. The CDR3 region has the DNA TGCAGTGCTGGGGGATTTGCGGGATCGACAGATACGCAGTATTTT. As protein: CSAGGFAGSTDTQYF.

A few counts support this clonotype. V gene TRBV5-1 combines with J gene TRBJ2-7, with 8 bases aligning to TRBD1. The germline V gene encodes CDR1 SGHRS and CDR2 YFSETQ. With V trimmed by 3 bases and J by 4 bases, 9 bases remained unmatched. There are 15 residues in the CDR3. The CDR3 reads CASSSDPDREYEQYF. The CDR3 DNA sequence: TGCGCCAGCAGCTCCGACCCGGACAGGGAATACGAGCAGTACTTC.

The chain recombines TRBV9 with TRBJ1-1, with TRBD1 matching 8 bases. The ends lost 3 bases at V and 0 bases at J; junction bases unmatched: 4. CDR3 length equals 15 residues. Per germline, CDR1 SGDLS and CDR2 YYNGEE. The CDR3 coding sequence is TGTGCCAGCAGCGCGACAGGGGTTGTGAACACTGAAGCTTTCTTT. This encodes CASSATGVVNTEAFF.

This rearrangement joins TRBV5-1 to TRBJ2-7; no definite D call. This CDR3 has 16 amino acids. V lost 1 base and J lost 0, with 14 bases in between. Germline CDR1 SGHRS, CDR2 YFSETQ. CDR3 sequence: CASSLTERLSSYEQYF. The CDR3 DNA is TGCGCCAGCAGCTTGACGGAACGCCTGAGCTCCTACGAGCAGTACTTC.

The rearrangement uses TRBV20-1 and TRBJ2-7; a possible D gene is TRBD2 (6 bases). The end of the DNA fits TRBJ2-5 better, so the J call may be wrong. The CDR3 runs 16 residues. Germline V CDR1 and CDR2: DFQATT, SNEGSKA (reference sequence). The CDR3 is CSARIGGMGVQETQYF. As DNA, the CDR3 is TGCAGTGCTAGAATCGGCGGGATGGGGGTTCAAGAGACCCAGTACTTC.

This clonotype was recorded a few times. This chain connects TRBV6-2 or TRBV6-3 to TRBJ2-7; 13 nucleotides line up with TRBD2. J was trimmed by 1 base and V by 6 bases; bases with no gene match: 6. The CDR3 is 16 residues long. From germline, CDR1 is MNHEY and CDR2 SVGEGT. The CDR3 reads CASRPTSGRLSYEQYF. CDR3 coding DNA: TGTGCCAGCAGGCCGACTAGCGGGAGGCTTTCCTACGAGCAGTACTTC.

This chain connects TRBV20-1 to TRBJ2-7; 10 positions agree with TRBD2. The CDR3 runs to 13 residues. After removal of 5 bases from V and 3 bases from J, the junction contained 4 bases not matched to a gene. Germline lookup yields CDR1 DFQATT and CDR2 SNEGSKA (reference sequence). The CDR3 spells CSALAGVFYEQYF. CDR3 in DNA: TGCAGTGCTCTAGCGGGAGTTTTCTACGAGCAGTACTTC.

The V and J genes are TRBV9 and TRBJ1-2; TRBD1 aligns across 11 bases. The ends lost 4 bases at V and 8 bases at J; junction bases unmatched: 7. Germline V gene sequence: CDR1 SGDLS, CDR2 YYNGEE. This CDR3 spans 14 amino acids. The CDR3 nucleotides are TGTGCCAGCAGCCTGTCGGACAGGGGGCAAGGCTACACCTTC. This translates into CASSLSDRGQGYTF.

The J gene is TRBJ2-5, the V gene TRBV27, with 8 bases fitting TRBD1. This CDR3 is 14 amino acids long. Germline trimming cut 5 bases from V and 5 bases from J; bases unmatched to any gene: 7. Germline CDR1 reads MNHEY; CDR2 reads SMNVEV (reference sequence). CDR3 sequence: CASSVMAGGETQYF. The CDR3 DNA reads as TGTGCCAGCAGTGTAATGGCAGGGGGCGAGACCCAGTACTTC.

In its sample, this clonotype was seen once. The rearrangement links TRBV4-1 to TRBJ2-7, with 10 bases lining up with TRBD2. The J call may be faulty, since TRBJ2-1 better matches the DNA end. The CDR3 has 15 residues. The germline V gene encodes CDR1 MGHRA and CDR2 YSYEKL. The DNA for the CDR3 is TGCGCCAGCAGCCAAGATCTAGCGGGAGCCAGTGAGCAGTTCTTC. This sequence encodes CASSQDLAGASEQFF.

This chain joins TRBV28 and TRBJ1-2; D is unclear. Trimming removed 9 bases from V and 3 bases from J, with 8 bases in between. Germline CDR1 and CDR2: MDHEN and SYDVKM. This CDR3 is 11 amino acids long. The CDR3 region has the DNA TGTGCCAGTGGGCGGTACTATGGCTACACCTTC. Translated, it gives CASGRYYGYTF.

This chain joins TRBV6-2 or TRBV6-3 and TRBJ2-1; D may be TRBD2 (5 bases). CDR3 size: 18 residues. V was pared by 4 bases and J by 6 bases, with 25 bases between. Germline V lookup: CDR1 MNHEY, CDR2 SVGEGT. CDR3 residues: CASSSPTVGLNPSNEQFF. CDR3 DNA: TGTGCCAGCAGTTCCCCCACGGTCGGACTGAACCCATCCAATGAGCAGTTCTTC.